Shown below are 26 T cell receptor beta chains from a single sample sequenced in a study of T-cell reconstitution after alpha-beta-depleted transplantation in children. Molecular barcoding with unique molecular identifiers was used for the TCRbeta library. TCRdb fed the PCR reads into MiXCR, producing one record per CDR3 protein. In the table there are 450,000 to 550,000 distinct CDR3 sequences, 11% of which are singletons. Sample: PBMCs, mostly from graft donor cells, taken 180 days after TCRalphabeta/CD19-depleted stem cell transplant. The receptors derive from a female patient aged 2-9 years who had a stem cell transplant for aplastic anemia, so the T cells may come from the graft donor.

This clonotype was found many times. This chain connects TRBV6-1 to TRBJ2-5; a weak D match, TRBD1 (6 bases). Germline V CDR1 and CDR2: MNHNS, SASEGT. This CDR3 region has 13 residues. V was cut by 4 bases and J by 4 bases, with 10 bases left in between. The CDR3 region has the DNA TGTGCCAGCAGTGTCAGGGGTGGAGAGACCCAGTACTTC. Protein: CASSVRGGETQYF.

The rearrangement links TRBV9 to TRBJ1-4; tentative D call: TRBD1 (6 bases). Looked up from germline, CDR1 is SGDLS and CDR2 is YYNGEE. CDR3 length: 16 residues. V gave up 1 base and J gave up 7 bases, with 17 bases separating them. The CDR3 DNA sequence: TGTGCCAGCAGCGTACTACGGGGGCAGGGTCCTGAAAAACTGTTTTTT. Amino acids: CASSVLRGQGPEKLFF.

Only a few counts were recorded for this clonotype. CDR3 region: CASSKDTNDRGRKPNYGYTF. For the CDR3, the DNA is TGTGCCAGCAGTAAAGATACGAATGACAGGGGGCGGAAGCCTAACTATGGCTACACCTTC. V is TRBV12-3 or TRBV12-4 and J is TRBJ1-2; TRBD1 matches 10 bases. V dropped 5 bases and J dropped 0; count of bases not matched to a gene: 18. This CDR3 has 20 amino acids.

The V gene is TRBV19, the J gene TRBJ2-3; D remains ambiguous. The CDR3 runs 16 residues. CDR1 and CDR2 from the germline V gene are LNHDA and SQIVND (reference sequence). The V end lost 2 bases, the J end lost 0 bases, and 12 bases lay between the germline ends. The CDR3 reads CASSILAASSTDTQYF. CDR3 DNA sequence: TGTGCCAGTAGTATATTAGCAGCTTCCAGCACAGATACGCAGTATTTT.

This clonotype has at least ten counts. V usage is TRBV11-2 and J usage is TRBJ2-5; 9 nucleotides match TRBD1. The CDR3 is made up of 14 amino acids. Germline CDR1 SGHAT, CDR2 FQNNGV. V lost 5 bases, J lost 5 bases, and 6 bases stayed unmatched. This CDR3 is CASSPRQGVETQYF. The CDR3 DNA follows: TGTGCCAGCAGCCCGCGACAGGGGGTGGAGACCCAGTACTTC.

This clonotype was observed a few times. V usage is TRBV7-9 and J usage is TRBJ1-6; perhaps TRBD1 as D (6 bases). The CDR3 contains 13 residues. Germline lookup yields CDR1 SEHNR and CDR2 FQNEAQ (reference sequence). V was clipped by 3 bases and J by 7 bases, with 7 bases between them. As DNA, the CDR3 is TGTGCCAGCAGCTTGGACAGCAATTCACCCCTCCACTTT. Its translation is CASSLDSNSPLHF.

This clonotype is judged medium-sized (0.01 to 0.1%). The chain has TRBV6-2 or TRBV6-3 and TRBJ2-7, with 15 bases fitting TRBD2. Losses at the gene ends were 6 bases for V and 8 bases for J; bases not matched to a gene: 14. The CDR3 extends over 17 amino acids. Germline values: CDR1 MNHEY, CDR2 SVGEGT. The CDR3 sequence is CASRTPGLAGGPFQQYV. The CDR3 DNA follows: TGTGCCAGCAGAACCCCGGGACTAGCGGGAGGACCCTTCCAGCAGTACGTC.

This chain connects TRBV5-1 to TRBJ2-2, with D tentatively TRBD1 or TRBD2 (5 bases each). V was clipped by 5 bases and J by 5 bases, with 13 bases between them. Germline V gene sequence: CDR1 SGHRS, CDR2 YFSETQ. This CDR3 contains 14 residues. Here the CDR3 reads CASSLTWGTGELFF. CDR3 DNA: TGCGCCAGCAGTTTGACCTGGGGGACCGGGGAGCTGTTTTTT.

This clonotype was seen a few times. This CDR3 is CASSRPDRGLSYEQYF. For the CDR3, the DNA is TGTGCCAGCAGTCGTCCCGACAGGGGGCTCTCCTACGAGCAGTACTTC. This rearrangement joins TRBV6-2 or TRBV6-3 to TRBJ2-7; TRBD1 agrees at 10 bases. The CDR3 totals 16 residues. V gave up 5 bases and J gave up 0 bases; unmatched junction bases: 7. From germline, CDR1 is MNHEY and CDR2 SVGEGT.

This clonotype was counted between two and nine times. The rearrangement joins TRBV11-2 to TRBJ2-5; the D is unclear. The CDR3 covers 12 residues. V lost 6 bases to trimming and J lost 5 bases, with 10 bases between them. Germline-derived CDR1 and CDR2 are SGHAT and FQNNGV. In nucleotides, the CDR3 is TGTGCCAGCAGTTACTACCGGGAGACCCAGTACTTC. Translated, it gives CASSYYRETQYF.

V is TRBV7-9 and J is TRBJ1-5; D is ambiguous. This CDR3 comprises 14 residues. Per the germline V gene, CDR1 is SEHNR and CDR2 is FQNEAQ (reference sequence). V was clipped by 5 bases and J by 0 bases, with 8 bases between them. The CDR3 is CASSPANSNQPQHF. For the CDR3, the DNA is TGTGCCAGCAGCCCAGCTAATAGCAATCAGCCCCAGCATTTT.

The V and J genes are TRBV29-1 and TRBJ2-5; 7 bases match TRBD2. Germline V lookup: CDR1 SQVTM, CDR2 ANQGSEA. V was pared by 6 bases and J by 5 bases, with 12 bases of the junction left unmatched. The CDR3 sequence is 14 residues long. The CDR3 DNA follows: TGCAGCGTCCGGGATAGCGGGCTGTGGGAGACCCAGTACTTC. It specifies CSVRDSGLWETQYF.

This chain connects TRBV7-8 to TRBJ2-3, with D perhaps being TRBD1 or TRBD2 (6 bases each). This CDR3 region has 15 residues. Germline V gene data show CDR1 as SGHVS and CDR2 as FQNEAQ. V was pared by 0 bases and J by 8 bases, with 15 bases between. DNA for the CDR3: TGTGCCAGCAGCTTAGCTAGGGGGGCACAGGGTACGCAGTATTTT. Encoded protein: CASSLARGAQGTQYF.

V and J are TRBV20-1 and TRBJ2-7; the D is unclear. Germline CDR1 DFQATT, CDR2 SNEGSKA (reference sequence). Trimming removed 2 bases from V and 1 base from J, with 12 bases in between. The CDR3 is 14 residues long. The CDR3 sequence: CSARNRYLSYEQYF. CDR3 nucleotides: TGCAGTGCTAGAAACAGATACTTATCCTACGAGCAGTACTTC.

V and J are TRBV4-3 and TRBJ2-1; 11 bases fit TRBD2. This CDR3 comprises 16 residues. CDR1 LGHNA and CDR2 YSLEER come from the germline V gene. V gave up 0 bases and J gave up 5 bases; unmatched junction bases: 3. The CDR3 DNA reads TGCGCCAGCAGCCAAGATCGACTAGCGGGGAACAATGAGCAGTTCTTC. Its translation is CASSQDRLAGNNEQFF.

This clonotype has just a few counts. The DNA of the CDR3 is TGCGCCAGCAGCCTCCTAGGGGGGTTCAATGAGCAGTTCTTC. It yields the protein CASSLLGGFNEQFF. The chain uses TRBV4-3 and TRBJ2-1; either TRBD1 or TRBD2 may supply D (6 bases each). This CDR3 has 14 residues. Germline CDR1 reads LGHNA; CDR2 reads YSLEER. Trimming took 4 bases from V and 6 from J, leaving 13 bases between them.

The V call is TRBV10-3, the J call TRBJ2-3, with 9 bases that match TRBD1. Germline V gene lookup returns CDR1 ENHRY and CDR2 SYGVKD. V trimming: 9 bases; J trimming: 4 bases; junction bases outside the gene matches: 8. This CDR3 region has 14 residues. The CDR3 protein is CAIKGQGRADTQYF. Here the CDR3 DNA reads TGTGCCATTAAAGGACAGGGGAGAGCAGATACGCAGTATTTT.

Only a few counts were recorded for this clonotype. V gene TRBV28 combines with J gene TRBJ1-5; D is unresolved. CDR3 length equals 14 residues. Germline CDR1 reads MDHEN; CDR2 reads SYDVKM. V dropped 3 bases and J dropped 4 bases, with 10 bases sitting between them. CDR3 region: CASSFGPPNQPQHF. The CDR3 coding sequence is TGTGCCAGCAGTTTCGGGCCGCCTAATCAGCCCCAGCATTTT.

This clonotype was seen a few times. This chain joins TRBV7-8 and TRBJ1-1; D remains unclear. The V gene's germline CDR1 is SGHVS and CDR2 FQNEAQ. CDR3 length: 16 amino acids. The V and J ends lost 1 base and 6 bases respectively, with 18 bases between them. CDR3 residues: CASSLEREEGSAEAFF. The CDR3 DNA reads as TGTGCCAGCAGCTTAGAGAGGGAGGAGGGATCAGCTGAAGCTTTCTTT.

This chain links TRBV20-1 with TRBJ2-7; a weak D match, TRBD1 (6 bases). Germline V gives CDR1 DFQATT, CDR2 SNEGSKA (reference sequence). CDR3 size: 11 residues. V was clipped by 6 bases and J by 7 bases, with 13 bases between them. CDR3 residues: CSAGTGSEQYF. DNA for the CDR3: TGCAGTGCCGGTACAGGGAGTGAGCAGTACTTC.

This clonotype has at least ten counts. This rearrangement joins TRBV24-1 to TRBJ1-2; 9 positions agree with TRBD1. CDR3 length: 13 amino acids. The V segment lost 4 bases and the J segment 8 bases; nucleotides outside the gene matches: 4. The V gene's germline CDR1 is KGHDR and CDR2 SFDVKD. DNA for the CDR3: TGTGCCACCAGTGACCGGACAGGGGAAGGCTACACCTTC. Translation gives CATSDRTGEGYTF.

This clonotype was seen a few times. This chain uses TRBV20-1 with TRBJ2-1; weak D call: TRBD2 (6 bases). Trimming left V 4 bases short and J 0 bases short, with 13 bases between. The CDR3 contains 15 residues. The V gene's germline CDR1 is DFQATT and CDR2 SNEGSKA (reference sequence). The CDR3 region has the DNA TGCAGTGCTACCACTAGCCTTAGCTCCTACAATGAGCAGTTCTTC. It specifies CSATTSLSSYNEQFF.

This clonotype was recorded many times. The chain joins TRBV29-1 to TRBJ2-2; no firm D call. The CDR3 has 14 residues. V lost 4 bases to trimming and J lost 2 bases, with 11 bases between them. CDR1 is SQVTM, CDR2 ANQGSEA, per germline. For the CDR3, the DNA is TGCAGCGTTGCTGTGGCACCTAACACCGGGGAGCTGTTTTTT. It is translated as CSVAVAPNTGELFF.

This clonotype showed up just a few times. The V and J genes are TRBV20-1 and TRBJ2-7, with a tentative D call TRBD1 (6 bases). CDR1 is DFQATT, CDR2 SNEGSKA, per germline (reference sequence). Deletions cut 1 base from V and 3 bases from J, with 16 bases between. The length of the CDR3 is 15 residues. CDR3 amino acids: CSARVMTGNYYEQYF. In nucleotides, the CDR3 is TGCAGTGCTAGAGTAATGACAGGCAATTACTACGAGCAGTACTTC.

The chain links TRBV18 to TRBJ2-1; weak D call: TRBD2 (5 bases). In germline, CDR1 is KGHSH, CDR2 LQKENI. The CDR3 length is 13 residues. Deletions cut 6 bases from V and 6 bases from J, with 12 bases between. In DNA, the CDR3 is TGTGCCAGCTCGGTGGGAGTAGGCAATGAGCAGTTCTTC. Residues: CASSVGVGNEQFF.

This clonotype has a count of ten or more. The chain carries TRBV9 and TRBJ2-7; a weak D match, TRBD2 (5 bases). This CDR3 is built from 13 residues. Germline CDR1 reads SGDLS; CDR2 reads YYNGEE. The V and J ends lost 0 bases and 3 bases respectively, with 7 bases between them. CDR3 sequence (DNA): TGTGCCAGCAGCGTAGTGAGCGGCTACGAGCAGTACTTC. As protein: CASSVVSGYEQYF.